This TCR beta chain was captured by sequencing in a study of OX40 agonist ivuxolimab in advanced cancers. As for the study in general: Patients got intravenous ivuxolimab at 0.01 to 10 mg/kg every 2 weeks. Each dose-escalation patient presented with hepatocellular carcinoma, melanoma, renal cell or head and neck cancer. Overall study results and limits: Some patients without response likewise showed low normalized clonal expansion. CD8+ T cells (on average) carried more expanded clones than CD4+ T cells.

Method: immunoSEQ multiplex PCR; TCRdb's copy keeps in-frame clones and lacks some. The table records about 35,000 clones, less than 80% of them present only once. With regard to this clone: The antigen is unknown.

The CDR3 consists of 14 residues. Trimming shortened V by 5 bases and J by 8 bases, and 15 bases separated the two germline ends. CDR1 is SGHAT, CDR2 FQNNGV, per germline. The source material was CD4+ or CD8+ T cells sorted from blood, sampled in a trial of the OX40 agonist ivuxolimab. V and J are TRBV11-2 and TRBJ1-4; D is uncertain. This clonotype was obtained from an adult with an advanced solid tumor such as melanoma, head and neck, liver or kidney cancer. The CDR3 reads CASSANWGREKLFF. CDR3 nucleotide sequence: TGTGCCAGCAGCGCCAACTGGGGAAGGGAAAAACTGTTTTTT.